These 22 T cell receptor beta chains came from one sample sequenced in a study of blood T cell repertoires in COVID-19. Repertoires were generated with immunoSEQ multiplex PCR, while TCRdb's copy carries only in-frame clones and drops some. The sample holds more than 85,000 clones, 76% seen once. Sequencing was performed on peripheral blood. The receptors were gathered from an elderly woman with acute or convalescent COVID-19.

CDR3 DNA: TGTGCCAGCAGCCCTAAAAGGGGGAACTCTCTAGGGGCTTTCTTT. It is translated as CASSPKRGNSLGAFF. The gene calls are TRBV7-2 and TRBJ1-1; D might be TRBD1 (6 bases). The germline V and J ends were trimmed by 5 bases and 11 bases, with 24 bases remaining between them. Per germline, CDR1 SGHTA and CDR2 FQGNSA. The CDR3 has 15 amino acids.

The chain couples TRBV28 to TRBJ2-1; D uncertain. The V end lost 6 bases, the J end lost 7 bases, and 10 bases lay between the germline ends. The germline V gene has CDR1 MDHEN and CDR2 SYDVKM. The CDR3 loop spans 12 amino acids. This chain's CDR3 is CASRPTPNEQFF. The CDR3 DNA sequence: TGTGCCAGCAGGCCGACTCCAAATGAGCAGTTCTTC.

The chain uses TRBV2 and TRBJ2-1; D call uncertain. V gave up 7 bases and J gave up 4 bases, with 8 bases separating them. This CDR3 spans 12 amino acids. Germline V gene data show CDR1 as SNHLY and CDR2 as FYNNEI. This chain's CDR3 is CASTSGYNEQFF. CDR3 DNA sequence: TGTGCCAGCACTAGTGGGTACAATGAGCAGTTCTTC.

The V and J genes are TRBV12-3 or TRBV12-4 and TRBJ2-4; TRBD2 is a possible D gene (5 bases). The germline V and J ends were trimmed by 4 bases and 11 bases, with 15 bases remaining between them. The CDR3 totals 13 residues. CDR3 sequence reads: CASSSGIIFLQYF. The CDR3, as DNA: TGTGCCAGCAGTTCGGGGATCATTTTCCTTCAGTACTTC.

This sequence joins TRBV3-1 (or the pseudogene TRBV3-2) and TRBJ1-4, with TRBD1 identical over 8 bases. The CDR3 runs 14 residues. Germline V gene sequence: CDR1 LGHDT, CDR2 YNNKEL (reference sequence). V shed 3 bases and J 7 bases; nucleotides not matched to a gene: 4. In DNA, the CDR3 is TGTGCCAGCAGCCACGCAGGGGGCGGTGAAAAACTGTTTTTT. Amino acids: CASSHAGGGEKLFF.

The chain carries TRBV27 and TRBJ2-3; D is uncertain. Trimming pared 5 bases from V and 4 bases from J, leaving 22 bases between. The CDR3 is made up of 17 amino acids. In germline, CDR1 is MNHEY, CDR2 SMNVEV (reference sequence). The chain's CDR3 is CASSRFPPGLRADTQYF. The CDR3 region has the DNA TGTGCCAGCAGTAGGTTTCCCCCGGGTTTACGGGCAGATACGCAGTATTTT.

This CDR3 reads CASSYLRDGYTF. CDR3 in DNA: TGTGCCAGCAGTTATCTACGGGATGGCTACACCTTC. The chain is built from TRBV6-2 or TRBV6-3 and TRBJ1-2; D not certain. In germline, CDR1 is MNHEY, CDR2 SVGEGT. There are 12 residues in the CDR3. V lost 3 bases and J 6 bases, leaving 8 bases between the germline ends.

This chain links TRBV7-2 with TRBJ2-3, with D possibly being TRBD1 (5 bases). The CDR3 is 16 amino acids. Trimming took 4 bases from V and 3 from J, leaving 17 bases between them. Germline V lookup: CDR1 SGHTA, CDR2 FQGNSA. For the CDR3, the DNA is TGTGCCAGCAGCTCCCTGATAGGGGCGGTGACAGATACGCAGTATTTT. Residues: CASSSLIGAVTDTQYF.

The chain recombines TRBV11-1 with TRBJ2-3, with 8 bases that match TRBD2. The CDR3 totals 16 residues. The J segment lost 0 bases and the V segment lost 7 bases, leaving 9 bases of the junction unmatched. Germline V lookup: CDR1 SGHAT, CDR2 FQDESV (reference sequence). The CDR3 spells CASTRYLAGSTDTQYF. As DNA, the CDR3 is TGTGCCAGCACCCGCTACTTAGCGGGGAGCACAGATACGCAGTATTTT.

This chain connects TRBV18 to TRBJ1-4, with 8 bases lining up with TRBD1. The junction had 9 bases not matched to a gene; V was cut back by 4 bases and J by 8 bases. CDR3 length: 15 amino acids. CDR1 and CDR2 (germline): KGHSH, LQKENI. CDR3 in amino acids: CASSLKTGEDEKLFF. The CDR3 DNA sequence: TGTGCCAGCTCACTTAAGACAGGGGAGGACGAAAAACTGTTTTTT.

With regard to this clone: Other DNA sequences of this sample code for an identical CDR3. The rearrangement uses TRBV18 and TRBJ1-1, with 9 positions matching TRBD1. The CDR3 runs 15 residues. CDR1 and CDR2 (germline): KGHSH, LQKENI. Trimming removed 3 bases from V and 3 bases from J; junction bases left unmatched: 5. The CDR3 DNA is TGTGCCAGCTCACCGGAGGGACAGGGAGACACTGAAGCTTTCTTT. Protein: CASSPEGQGDTEAFF. The complete variable domain, with remaining parts taken from reference TRBV18 and TRBJ1-1, reads NAGVMQNPRHLVRRRGQEARLRCSPMKGHSHVYWYRQLPEEGLKFMVYLQKENIIDESGMPKERFSAEFPKEGPSILRIQQVVRGDSAAYFCASSPEGQGDTEAFFGQGTRLTVV.

The V and J genes are TRBV28 and TRBJ2-5, with TRBD2 as a possible D gene (6 bases). The germline CDR1 and CDR2 sequences are MDHEN and SYDVKM. The length of the CDR3 is 16 residues. V lost 3 bases, J lost 2 bases, and 16 bases lay in between. This chain's CDR3 is CASSFIGVGGQETQYF. The CDR3, as DNA: TGTGCCAGCAGTTTTATCGGGGTTGGGGGGCAAGAGACCCAGTACTTC.

This chain uses TRBV11-3 with TRBJ2-1; D is unclear. The germline CDR1 and CDR2 sequences are SGHNT and YENEEA. V lost 8 bases to trimming and J lost 0 bases, with 5 bases between them. This CDR3 region has 12 residues. The CDR3 loop is CASSLSYNEQFF. The CDR3 nucleotides read TGTGCCAGCTCTCTCTCCTACAATGAGCAGTTCTTC.

A few counts support this clone. The rearrangement links TRBV12-3 or TRBV12-4 to TRBJ1-5; 7 nucleotides match TRBD1. V was pared by 5 bases and J by 7 bases, with 5 bases of the junction left unmatched. CDR3 length: 13 residues. For the CDR3, the DNA is TGTGCCAGCAGTATACAGGGGTGGCAGCCCCAGCATTTT. Its translation: CASSIQGWQPQHF.

This chain connects TRBV7-2 to TRBJ2-3; 10 nucleotides line up with TRBD2. This CDR3 region has 13 residues. The ends lost 4 bases at V and 8 bases at J; junction bases unmatched: 3. Per the germline V gene, CDR1 is SGHTA and CDR2 is FQGNSA. The CDR3 coding sequence is TGTGCCAGCAGCTCCCCTAGCGGGGGTACGCAGTATTTT. Amino acid sequence: CASSSPSGGTQYF.

The chain joins TRBV18 to TRBJ1-2, with D perhaps TRBD1 (5 bases). V was clipped by 2 bases and J by 4 bases, with 11 bases between them. The CDR3 is 14 residues long. Germline assignment: CDR1 KGHSH and CDR2 LQKENI. The CDR3 DNA reads TGTGCCAGCTCACCAGGTTCAGGGCTCTATGGCTACACCTTC. It is translated as CASSPGSGLYGYTF.

This clone was counted only a few times. The chain has TRBV5-1 and TRBJ1-6; maybe TRBD1 (5 bases). The germline V gene has CDR1 SGHRS and CDR2 YFSETQ. Trimming took 0 bases from V and 9 from J, leaving 16 bases between them. CDR3 length: 16 residues. The CDR3: CASSLGTIGISSPLHF. In nucleotides, the CDR3 is TGCGCCAGCAGCTTGGGGACAATCGGAATCAGTTCACCCCTCCACTTT.

The J gene is TRBJ1-2, the V gene TRBV6-5, with D perhaps TRBD1 (5 bases). V dropped 6 bases and J dropped 3 bases, with 11 bases sitting between them. This CDR3 has 13 residues. The germline CDR1 and CDR2 sequences are MNHEY and SVGAGI. The CDR3 coding sequence is TGTGCCAGCAGGCTAAGCAGGGACTATGGCTACACCTTC. Its translation is CASRLSRDYGYTF.

The V gene is TRBV27, the J gene TRBJ2-7, with D tentatively TRBD1 (6 bases). V was shortened by 3 bases and J by 1 base, with 19 bases between the two germline ends. Germline CDR1 MNHEY, CDR2 SMNVEV (reference sequence). The CDR3 is made up of 17 amino acids. The CDR3 region is CASSFSTGFGMSYEQYF. CDR3 nucleotide sequence: TGTGCCAGCAGTTTTTCAACAGGGTTTGGGATGTCCTACGAGCAGTACTTC.

The chain recombines TRBV4-2 with TRBJ2-1; TRBD1 aligns across 7 bases. With V trimmed by 2 bases and J by 7 bases, 11 bases remained unmatched. This CDR3 comprises 16 residues. CDR1 LGHNA and CDR2 YNFKEQ come from the germline V gene. The CDR3: CASSQLETGISNEQFF. The CDR3 nucleotides read TGTGCCAGCAGCCAATTGGAGACAGGGATTTCAAATGAGCAGTTCTTC.

This clone was picked up one time. V is TRBV11-2 and J is TRBJ2-7; weak D call: TRBD1 (6 bases). The CDR3 contains 15 residues. Trimming cost V 9 bases and J 1 base, with 19 bases left between them. Germline loops: CDR1 SGHAT, CDR2 FQNNGV. CDR3 sequence: CASSGTGQPSYEQYF. The CDR3 DNA is TGTGCCAGTTCAGGGACCGGACAGCCATCCTACGAGCAGTACTTC.

The CDR3 is CASSYSYVGGSYEQYF. CDR3 DNA: TGTGCCAGCAGTTACTCGTACGTCGGCGGGTCCTACGAGCAGTACTTC. The chain has TRBV6-5 and TRBJ2-7; perhaps TRBD2 as D (5 bases). Trimming took off 0 bases at V and 1 base at J, with 13 bases between the two ends. Germline V lookup: CDR1 MNHEY, CDR2 SVGAGI. The CDR3 is made up of 16 amino acids.